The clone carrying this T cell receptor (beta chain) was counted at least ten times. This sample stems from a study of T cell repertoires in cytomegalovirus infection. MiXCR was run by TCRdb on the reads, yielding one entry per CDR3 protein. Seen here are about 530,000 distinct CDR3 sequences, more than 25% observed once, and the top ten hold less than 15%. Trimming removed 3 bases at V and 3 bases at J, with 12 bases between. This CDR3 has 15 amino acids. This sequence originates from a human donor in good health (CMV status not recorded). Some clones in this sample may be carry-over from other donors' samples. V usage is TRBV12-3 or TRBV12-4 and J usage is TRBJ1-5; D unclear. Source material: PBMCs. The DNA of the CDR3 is TGTGCCAGCAGTTTGGGCCCCGGCCTCAATCAGCCCCAGCATTTT. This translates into CASSLGPGLNQPQHF.